Listed here are 9 T cell receptor beta chains from one sample, sequenced in a study of T-cell memory formation after mild COVID-19. In TCRdb, the 5' RACE reads were re-called with MiXCR into one record per CDR3 protein. The table has hundreds of thousands of distinct CDR3 sequences, 15% seen once. The sample comprised PBMCs or a T cell subset sorted from them (not recorded which). The receptors come from an adult woman who had mild COVID-19 (a few samples of this study predate the infection). Cell type and time point are not known.

In this sample, this clonotype turned up a few times. The genes are TRBV11-2 and TRBJ1-1; D unresolved. CDR3 length equals 14 residues. V was cut by 2 bases and J by 2 bases, with 9 bases left in between. Germline CDR1 SGHAT, CDR2 FQNNGV. CDR3 coding DNA: TGTGCCAGCAGCTTAACCCCGCAAAACACTGAAGCTTTCTTT. It encodes CASSLTPQNTEAFF.

The chain uses TRBV21-1 and TRBJ2-2; TRBD1 is taken as the D call from the table, unchecked against the DNA. TRBV21-1 is termed a pseudogene. The CDR3 length is 15 residues. The CDR3 nucleotides are TGTGCCAGCAGCAAAGCTCAGGGGGCGGCCGGGGAGCTGTTTTTT. It codes for CASSKAQGAAGELFF.

V gene TRBV29-1 combines with J gene TRBJ1-1, with no clear D. The CDR3 contains 13 residues. Trimming took 4 bases from V and 0 from J, leaving 9 bases between them. Germline lookup yields CDR1 SQVTM and CDR2 ANQGSEA. The CDR3 DNA is TGCAGCGTTGGAAGGCAGCTGAACACTGAAGCTTTCTTT. It yields the protein CSVGRQLNTEAFF.

This clonotype occurred a few times. The chain recombines TRBV4-1 with TRBJ2-2; tentatively, D is TRBD1 (5 bases). V lost 1 base to trimming and J lost 1 base, with 10 bases between them. The CDR3 covers 16 residues. Per the germline V gene, CDR1 is MGHRA and CDR2 is YSYEKL. The CDR3 DNA is TGCGCCAGCAGCCAAGTCCTAGGACAGAACACCGGGGAGCTGTTTTTT. It encodes CASSQVLGQNTGELFF.

This clonotype was seen repeatedly, ten times or more. This rearrangement joins TRBV10-3 to TRBJ2-5; unclear D gene. Trimming removed 3 bases at V and 0 bases at J, with 5 bases between. The CDR3 is 13 amino acids. Germline V gene data show CDR1 as ENHRY and CDR2 as SYGVKD. CDR3 region: CAISEKYQETQYF. The CDR3 DNA follows: TGTGCCATCAGTGAAAAGTACCAAGAGACCCAGTACTTC.

The table lists this clonotype with a few counts. The chain uses TRBV14 and TRBJ1-1; a possible D gene is TRBD1 (5 bases). The CDR3 length is 15 residues. CDR1 is SGHDN, CDR2 FVKESK, per germline. V lost 4 bases and J lost 0, with 12 bases in between. The CDR3 DNA is TGTGCCAGCAGCCGGGGAGGGGCTTTGAACACTGAAGCTTTCTTT. Translated, it gives CASSRGGALNTEAFF.

The chain carries TRBV12-3 or TRBV12-4 and TRBJ1-5; D is unclear. This CDR3 has 12 residues. Trimming removed 3 bases from V and 10 bases from J, with 10 bases in between. The DNA for the CDR3 is TGTGCCAGCAGTTTGGAGGCCGCCCCCCAGCATTTT. It translates to CASSLEAAPQHF.

The CDR3 bases are TGCAGTGCTAGACGATCCGGGACAGGGGGCCAAAACATTCAGTACTTC. Protein: CSARRSGTGGQNIQYF. The chain carries TRBV20-1 and TRBJ2-4, with 12 bases identical to TRBD1. Germline lookup yields CDR1 DFQATT and CDR2 SNEGSKA (reference sequence). CDR3 length equals 16 residues. V was clipped by 2 bases and J by 5 bases; unmatched bases: 7.

The rearrangement joins TRBV19 to TRBJ1-1; D remains ambiguous. Trimming cost V 5 bases and J 3 bases, with 13 bases left between them. Looked up from germline, CDR1 is LNHDA and CDR2 is SQIVND (reference sequence). CDR3 length equals 14 residues. The CDR3 sequence is CASSLQVADTEAFF. The CDR3 nucleotides are TGTGCCAGTAGTCTTCAAGTGGCGGACACTGAAGCTTTCTTT.